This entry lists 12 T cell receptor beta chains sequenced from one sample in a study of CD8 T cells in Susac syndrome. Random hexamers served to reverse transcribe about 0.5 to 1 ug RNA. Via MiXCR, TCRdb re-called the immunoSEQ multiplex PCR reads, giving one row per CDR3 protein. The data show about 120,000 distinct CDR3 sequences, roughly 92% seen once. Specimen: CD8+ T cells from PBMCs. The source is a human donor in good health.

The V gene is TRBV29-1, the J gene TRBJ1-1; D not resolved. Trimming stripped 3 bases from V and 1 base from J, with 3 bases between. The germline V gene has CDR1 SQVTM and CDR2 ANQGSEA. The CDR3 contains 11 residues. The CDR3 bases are TGCAGCGTTGAGTCGAACACTGAAGCTTTCTTT. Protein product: CSVESNTEAFF. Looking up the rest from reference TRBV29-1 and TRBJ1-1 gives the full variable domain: SAVISQKPSRDICQRGTSLTIQCQVDSQVTMMFWYRQQPGQSLTLIATANQGSEATYESGFVIDKFPISRPNLTFSTLTVSNMSPEDSSIYLCSVESNTEAFFGQGTRLTVV.

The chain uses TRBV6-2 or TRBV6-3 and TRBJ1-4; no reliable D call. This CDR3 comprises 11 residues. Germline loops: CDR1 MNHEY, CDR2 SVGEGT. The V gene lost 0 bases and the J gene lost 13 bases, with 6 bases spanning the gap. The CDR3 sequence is CASSYSTILFF. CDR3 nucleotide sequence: TGTGCCAGCAGTTACTCGACTATACTGTTTTTT.

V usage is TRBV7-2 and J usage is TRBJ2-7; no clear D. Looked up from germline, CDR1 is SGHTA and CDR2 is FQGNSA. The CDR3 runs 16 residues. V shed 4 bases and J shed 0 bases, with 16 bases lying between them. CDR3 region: CASSYYPLRSSYEQYF. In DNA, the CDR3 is TGTGCCAGCAGCTATTATCCACTCCGAAGCTCCTACGAGCAGTACTTC.

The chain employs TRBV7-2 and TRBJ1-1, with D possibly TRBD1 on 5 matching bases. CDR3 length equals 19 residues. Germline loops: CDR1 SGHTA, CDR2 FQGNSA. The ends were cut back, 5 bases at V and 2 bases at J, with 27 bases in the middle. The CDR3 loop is CASSGQGFSVQRKNTEAFF. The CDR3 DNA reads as TGTGCCAGCAGCGGACAAGGCTTTTCGGTACAGAGAAAAAACACTGAAGCTTTCTTT.

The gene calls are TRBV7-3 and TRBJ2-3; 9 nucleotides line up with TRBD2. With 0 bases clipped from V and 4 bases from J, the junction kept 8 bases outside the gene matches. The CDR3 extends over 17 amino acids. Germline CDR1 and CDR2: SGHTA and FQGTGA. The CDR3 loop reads CASSLTGGRAPPDTQYF. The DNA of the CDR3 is TGTGCCAGCAGCTTAACGGGCGGGAGGGCACCCCCAGATACGCAGTATTTT. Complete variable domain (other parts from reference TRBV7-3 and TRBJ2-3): GAGVSQTPSNKVTEKGKYVELRCDPISGHTALYWYRQSLGQGPEFLIYFQGTGAADDSGLPNDRFFAVRPEGSVSTLKIQRTERGDSAVYLCASSLTGGRAPPDTQYFGPGTRLTVL.

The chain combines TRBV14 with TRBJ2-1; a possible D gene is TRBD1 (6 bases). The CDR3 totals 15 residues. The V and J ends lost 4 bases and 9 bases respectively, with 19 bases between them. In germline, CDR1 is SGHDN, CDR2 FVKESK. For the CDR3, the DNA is TGTGCCAGCAGCCCGATCCGACGGGAAGGGGGTGAGCAGTTCTTC. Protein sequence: CASSPIRREGGEQFF. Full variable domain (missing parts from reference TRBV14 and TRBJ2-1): EAGVTQFPSHSVIEKGQTVTLRCDPISGHDNLYWYRRVMGKEIKFLLHFVKESKQDESGMPNNRFLAERTGGTYSTLKVQPAELEDSGVYFCASSPIRREGGEQFFGPGTRLTVL.

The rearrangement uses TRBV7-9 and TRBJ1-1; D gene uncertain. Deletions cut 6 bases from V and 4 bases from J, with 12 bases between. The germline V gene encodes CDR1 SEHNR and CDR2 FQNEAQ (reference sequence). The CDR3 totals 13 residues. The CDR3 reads CASSSPMGTEAFF. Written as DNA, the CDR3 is TGTGCCAGCAGTTCCCCGATGGGCACTGAAGCTTTCTTT.

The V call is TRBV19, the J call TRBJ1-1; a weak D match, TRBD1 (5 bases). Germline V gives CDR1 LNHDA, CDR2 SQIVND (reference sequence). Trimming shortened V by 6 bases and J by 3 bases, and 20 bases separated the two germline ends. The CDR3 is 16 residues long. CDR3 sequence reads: CASSHLRGQTDTEAFF. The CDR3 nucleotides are TGTGCCAGTAGCCACCTCCGCGGGCAGACAGACACTGAAGCTTTCTTT.

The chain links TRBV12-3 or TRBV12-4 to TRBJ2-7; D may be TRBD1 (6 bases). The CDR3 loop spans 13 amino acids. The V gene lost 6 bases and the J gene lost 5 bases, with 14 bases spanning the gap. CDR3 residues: CASSSPTGNEQYF. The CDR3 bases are TGTGCCAGCAGCTCCCCCACAGGGAACGAGCAGTACTTC.

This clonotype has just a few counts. DNA for the CDR3: TGCAGTGCTCTCCAGGGGATAGCCAAAAACATTCAGTACTTC. Its translation is CSALQGIAKNIQYF. This chain uses TRBV20-1 with TRBJ2-4, with D perhaps matching TRBD1 (6 bases). Germline CDR1 is DFQATT and CDR2 is SNEGSKA (reference sequence). CDR3 length equals 14 residues. Trimming took off 5 bases at V and 0 bases at J, with 11 bases between the two ends.

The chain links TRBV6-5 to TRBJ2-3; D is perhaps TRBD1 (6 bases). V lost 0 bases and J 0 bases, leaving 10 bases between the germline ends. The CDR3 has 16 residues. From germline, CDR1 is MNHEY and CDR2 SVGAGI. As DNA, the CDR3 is TGTGCCAGCAGTTACTCGGGGGCGTCTAGCACAGATACGCAGTATTTT. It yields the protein CASSYSGASSTDTQYF.

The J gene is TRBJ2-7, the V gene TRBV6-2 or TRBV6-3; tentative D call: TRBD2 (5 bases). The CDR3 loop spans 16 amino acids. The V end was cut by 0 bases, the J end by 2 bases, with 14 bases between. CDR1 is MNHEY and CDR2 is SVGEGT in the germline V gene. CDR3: CASSYSRVPIAYEQYF. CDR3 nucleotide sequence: TGTGCCAGCAGTTACTCGAGGGTGCCAATAGCCTACGAGCAGTACTTC.